This T cell receptor (beta chain) is drawn from a study of blood T cell repertoires in COVID-19. Background on the study: Symptom resolution, clearance, or two negative PCRs marked donors in Cohort 3 as recovered. COVID-19 samples from acute and convalescent phases originated in the United States, Italy and Spain.

Measured with immunoSEQ multiplex PCR; TCRdb has only the in-frame clones, and not every one. The data hold fewer than 250,000 clones, with roughly 91% observed a single time. CDR1 and CDR2 from the germline V gene are SGHAT and FQNNGV. This CDR3 is built from 16 residues. Losses at the gene ends were 0 bases for V and 6 bases for J; bases not matched to a gene: 2. This TCR came from a man aged 30 to 45 in a cohort exposed to, infected with or recovered from COVID-19 (not recorded which). The chain has TRBV11-2 and TRBJ2-3, with 14 bases that match TRBD2. The source material was PBMCs or T cells enriched from blood (not recorded which). This chain's CDR3 is CASSLDRLAGGDTQYF. Written as DNA, the CDR3 is TGTGCCAGCAGCTTAGACCGACTAGCGGGAGGGGATACGCAGTATTTT. Filled out from reference TRBV11-2 and TRBJ2-3, the complete variable domain reads EAGVAQSPRYKIIEKRQSVAFWCNPISGHATLYWYQQILGQGPKLLIQFQNNGVVDDSQLPKDRFSAERLKGVDSTLKIQPAKLEDSAVYLCASSLDRLAGGDTQYFGPGTRLTVL.